This T cell receptor (beta chain) comes out of a study of blood T cell repertoires in COVID-19 (dated by TCRdb to the early 2020s). Notes on the research overall: Collaborator samples came from the United States, Italy and Spain and covered acute and convalescent phases of COVID-19. The prospective study material was composed of cDNA or gDNA derived from T cells, B-cell-depleted T cells, or PBMCs. Subjects who had been exposed to COVID-19, were actively infected with it, or had recovered from it provided the deeply sampled blood TCRbeta repertoires that made up the dataset. Where available, HLA class I and class II types were obtained from metadata supplied by the sample provider rather than from assay-based typing. A de-identified subject ID, COVID-19 status, age in years and sex were almost always included in the sample metadata. Samples were obtained from the ongoing ImmuneRACE study (first 160 participants) and from over 1,000 subjects provided by 6 global collaborators. The repertoires were made available in a free public database intended to serve as a resource for research on the immune response to SARS-CoV-2. Paper-wide results and their limitations: The amount of clinical and demographic metadata varied by source and participant and was provided uncurated.

The immunoSEQ Assay, a bias-controlled multiplex PCR, was used to amplify TCRbeta CDR3 regions from genomic DNA. As for how the authors treated the data: Within the assay, amplification of reference gene primers was used to estimate how many nucleated cells each sample contained. To quantify the absolute abundance of each unique TCRbeta CDR3 rearrangement, sequence reads were collapsed and filtered. For each sample, productive Simpson clonality was calculated as the square root of Simpson's diversity index over productive rearrangements. TCRdb's version of the immuneACCESS table is confined to in-frame rearrangements and falls short of the full clone set. An unresolved V gene accounts for under half of the shortfall where checked; the remainder is of unknown origin. V and J calls plus clone size are reproduced from that table; the DNA served to infer D and trimming. The sample table lists around 140,000 clones, about 86% of them with a count of one. Jointly, the top ten make up around 2.4% of the sample.

This clone was observed a single time. Its target antigen remains unknown. No quality values exist for individual bases; no much larger clone is one base distant. Participants in the prospective study were enrolled through a virtual design, were aged 18 to 89 years, and lived in 24 United States geographic areas. To assign participants to cohorts, the prospective study relied on clinical history that participants themselves reported in a screening survey and a study questionnaire. In the prospective study, mobile phlebotomists collected whole blood, serum and a nasopharyngeal or oropharyngeal swab from each participant. Participants in the prospective study had the option to provide additional blood draws and questionnaires over a roughly two-month period. Before DNA extraction, prospective study blood samples were shipped either frozen or at room temperature. Material: PBMCs or T cells enriched from blood (not recorded which). This clonotype originated in a middle-aged man with acute COVID-19.

CDR3 reads: CSGRQGGTEAFF. The DNA sequence is TGCAGCGGACGACAGGGTGGGACTGAAGCTTTCTTT. The chain is encoded by TRBV29-1 joined to TRBJ1-1; TRBD1 aligns with 7 central bases. From the cysteine up to the phenylalanine, the CDR3 has a length of 12 residues. Just the 36-base CDR3 DNA is kept, in frame starting at base 1. The junction shows trimming of 7 bases on V and 5 bases on J, and the gene matches do not reach 7 bases of it. CDR1 and CDR2 (SQVTM, ANQGSEA) derive from the germline V gene.